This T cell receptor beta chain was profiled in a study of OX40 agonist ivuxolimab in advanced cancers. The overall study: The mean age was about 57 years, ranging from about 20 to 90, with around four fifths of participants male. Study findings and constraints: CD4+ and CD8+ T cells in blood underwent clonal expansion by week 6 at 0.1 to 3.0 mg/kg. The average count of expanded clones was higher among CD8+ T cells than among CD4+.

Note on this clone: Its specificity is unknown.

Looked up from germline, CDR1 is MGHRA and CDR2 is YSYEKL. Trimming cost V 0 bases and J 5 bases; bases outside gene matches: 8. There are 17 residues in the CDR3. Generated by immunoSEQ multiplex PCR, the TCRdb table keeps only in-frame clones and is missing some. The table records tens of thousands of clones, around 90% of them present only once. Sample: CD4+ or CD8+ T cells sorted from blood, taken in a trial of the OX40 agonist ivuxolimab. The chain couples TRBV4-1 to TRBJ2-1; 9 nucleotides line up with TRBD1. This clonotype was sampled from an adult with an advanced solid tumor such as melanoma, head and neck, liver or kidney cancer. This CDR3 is CASSQDLGQGTHNEQFF. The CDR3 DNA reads TGCGCCAGCAGCCAAGATCTGGGACAGGGAACTCACAATGAGCAGTTCTTC.